What follows are 10 T cell receptor beta chains derived from one specimen sequenced in a study of monozygotic twins with inflammatory bowel disease. From the 5' RACE reads, TCRdb lists one entry per CDR3 protein and no DNA. The sample holds approximately 390,000 distinct CDR3 sequences. Sequencing input: blood. The receptor set was obtained from a human donor with ulcerative colitis or Crohn's disease, or a healthy co-twin of an affected twin (not recorded which).

The genes are TRBV10-3 and TRBJ1-2. Germline V CDR1 and CDR2: ENHRY, SYGVKD. The CDR3 runs to 13 residues. The CDR3 region is CAISVEETGGYTF.

The V call is TRBV20-1, the J call TRBJ2-3; TCRdb proposes TRBD2, but this gene call is untestable without DNA. Per the germline V gene, CDR1 is DFQATT and CDR2 is SNEGSKA (reference sequence). CDR3 size: 13 residues. CDR3 sequence: CSAQRENTDTQYF.

The chain links TRBV12-3 or TRBV12-4 to TRBJ1-5; TCRdb names TRBD1, which stays unverified in the absence of DNA. This CDR3 is built from 14 residues. CDR3: CASTSGQAYQPQHF.

This rearrangement joins TRBV11-2 to TRBJ2-1; there is no DNA to check the TCRdb D call of TRBD1. CDR3 length: 14 amino acids. CDR1 and CDR2 from the germline V gene are SGHAT and FQNNGV. The chain's CDR3 is CASRGVPYYNEQFF.

The chain couples TRBV19 to TRBJ2-7; TCRdb names TRBD1, which stays unverified in the absence of DNA. The CDR3 consists of 15 residues. The germline V gene has CDR1 LNHDA and CDR2 SQIVND (reference sequence). CDR3 sequence: CASSMIRDSSYEQYF.

The chain employs TRBV5-1 and TRBJ1-4; TCRdb's assignment of TRBD1 cannot be checked, as there is no DNA. Germline V gives CDR1 SGHRS, CDR2 YFSETQ. This CDR3 comprises 14 residues. The CDR3 loop is CASSWGGADEKLFF.

The chain carries TRBV6-1 and TRBJ1-2; TCRdb reports TRBD1, a call that lacks DNA to check it against. Germline V gives CDR1 MNHNS, CDR2 SASEGT. CDR3 length: 13 residues. CDR3 loop: CASTTGQGYGYTF.

The rearrangement uses TRBV12-3 or TRBV12-4 and TRBJ2-7; the D call of TRBD1 rests on TCRdb alone, since no DNA is present to check it. This CDR3 is 14 amino acids long. This CDR3 reads CASREVQGSGEQYF.

The chain uses TRBV5-4 and TRBJ2-2; as DNA is missing, the TRBD1 call by TCRdb cannot be tested. Germline CDR1 is SGHNT and CDR2 is YYREEE (reference sequence). The CDR3 has 15 amino acids. CDR3 residues: CASSHLPGGTGELFF. The entire variable domain, with the rest obtained from reference TRBV5-4 and TRBJ2-2, is as follows: ETGVTQSPTHLIKTRGQQVTLRCSSQSGHNTVSWYQQALGQGPQFIFQYYREEENGRGNFPPRFSGLQFPNYSSELNVNALELDDSALYLCASSHLPGGTGELFFGEGSRLTVL.

The chain recombines TRBV7-7 with TRBJ2-3; TCRdb calls TRBD1, which cannot be checked without DNA. CDR1 is SSHAT and CDR2 is FNYEAQ in the germline V gene (reference sequence). The CDR3 runs 14 residues. CDR3 sequence reads: CASSLRTGGDTQYF.